These T cell receptor beta chains were read from a single sample in a study of blood T cells in healthy people across ages. TCRdb independently ran MiXCR on the 5' RACE reads; one entry per CDR3 protein. The table has 750,000 to 950,000 distinct CDR3 sequences, 53% seen once. The sequencing sample was made of blood. These receptors all come from a man at least 80 years old in good health. The CDR3 runs from the conserved cysteine through the conserved F or W.

j_gene,v_gene,CDR3aa
TRBJ2-7,TRBV6-1,CASSDPPGRAPYEQYF
TRBJ2-3,TRBV6-5,CASSASINRYAYF
TRBJ2-5,TRBV12-3/TRBV12-4,CASSSTGGAGETQYF
TRBJ2-1,TRBV11-1,CASSSGTGDYNEQFF
TRBJ1-1,TRBV3-1,CASSQYGTNTEAFF
TRBJ1-1,TRBV7-2,CASSGALNTEAFF
TRBJ2-1,TRBV11-2,CASSPYRHEQFF
TRBJ2-7,TRBV10-3,CAIRRQATYEQYF
TRBJ2-1,TRBV6-5,CASSYQVTSSYNEQFF
TRBJ1-1,TRBV29-1,CSVDGGGTRGTEAFF
TRBJ2-1,TRBV13,CASSLGRRSSYNEQFF
NA,TRBV7-7,CVSSFQAGSYEQYF
TRBJ2-1,TRBV6-2/TRBV6-3,CASRPGQGGSYNEQFF
TRBJ1-6,TRBV20-1,CSARDLGGNSPLHF
TRBJ2-5,TRBV9,CASALAEGYQETQYF
TRBJ2-1,TRBV2,CASSDVGQGVDEQFF